Below are 17 T cell receptor beta chains sequenced from a single sample in a study of blood T cell repertoires in COVID-19 (dated by TCRdb to about 2020). Library preparation was by the immunoSEQ multiplex PCR assay. This is the immuneACCESS table as TCRdb keeps it, with only in-frame sequences that have V and J called. A part of the clones is gone; compared with another copy, unresolved V genes explain less than half, and the rest is unexplained. Here the sample has 200,000 to 250,000 clones; around 82% occur a single time. The ten largest clones add up to about 4.8% of the sample. Sequencing input: PBMCs or T cells enriched from blood (not recorded which). The receptor set was obtained from a woman between 45 and 60 years old who had been exposed to COVID-19.

The chain links TRBV19 to TRBJ1-6, with D perhaps matching TRBD1 (6 bases). This CDR3 has 13 amino acids. The V gene's germline CDR1 is LNHDA and CDR2 SQIVND (reference sequence). V was trimmed by 9 bases and J by 10 bases, leaving 16 bases between them. CDR3 residues: CASAIQGYSPLHF. The CDR3 bases are TGTGCCAGCGCGATACAGGGATACTCACCCCTCCACTTT.

The chain combines TRBV7-2 with TRBJ1-2; TRBD1 matches 7 bases. The length of the CDR3 is 15 residues. Looked up from germline, CDR1 is SGHTA and CDR2 is FQGNSA. With 3 bases clipped from V and 4 bases from J, the junction kept 8 bases outside the gene matches. The CDR3: CASSFEQGHPYGYTF. The CDR3 bases are TGTGCCAGCAGCTTCGAACAGGGGCACCCCTATGGCTACACCTTC.

The chain uses TRBV3-1 (or the pseudogene TRBV3-2) and TRBJ2-1; the match to TRBD2 covers 10 bases. The CDR3 consists of 19 residues. Trimming removed 5 bases from V and 0 bases from J; junction bases left unmatched: 13. Germline CDR1 reads LGHDT; CDR2 reads YNNKEL (reference sequence). The CDR3 nucleotides are TGTGCCAGCAGCAGCGGGCTAGCGGGGGCCAAAAGCTCCTACAATGAGCAGTTCTTC. Protein product: CASSSGLAGAKSSYNEQFF.

This clone has a single count. The chain employs TRBV4-1 and TRBJ1-2, with TRBD1 identical over 12 bases. Germline CDR1 reads MGHRA; CDR2 reads YSYEKL. This CDR3 has 16 amino acids. With 2 bases clipped from V and 3 bases from J, the junction kept 4 bases outside the gene matches. CDR3 sequence (DNA): TGCGCCAGCAGCCAATTGGGACAGGGGGCAGACTATGGCTACACCTTC. It codes for CASSQLGQGADYGYTF.

V is TRBV7-6 and J is TRBJ2-2, with TRBD1 matching 9 bases. The CDR3 loop spans 15 amino acids. The J segment lost 5 bases and the V segment lost 4 bases, leaving 5 bases of the junction unmatched. CDR1 is SGHVS, CDR2 FNYEAQ, per germline. As DNA, the CDR3 is TGTGCCAGCAGCTCCGGGACAGGGTGGACCGGGGAGCTGTTTTTT. It yields the protein CASSSGTGWTGELFF. The full variable domain, its missing parts supplied by reference TRBV7-6 and TRBJ2-2, is GAGVSQSPRYKVTKRGQDVALRCDPISGHVSLYWYRQALGQGPEFLTYFNYEAQQDKSGLPNDRFSAERPEGSISTLTIQRTEQRDSAMYRCASSSGTGWTGELFFGEGSRLTVL.

V usage is TRBV19 and J usage is TRBJ1-2, with 9 bases fitting TRBD1. V was pared by 2 bases and J by 3 bases, with 4 bases of the junction left unmatched. CDR1 is LNHDA, CDR2 SQIVND, per germline (reference sequence). The CDR3 contains 15 residues. DNA for the CDR3: TGTGCCAGTAGTATAAACAGGGGGCACGACTATGGCTACACCTTC. Amino acids: CASSINRGHDYGYTF.

This clone was observed a few times. V gene TRBV27 combines with J gene TRBJ1-1, with 8 bases matching TRBD1. J gave up 9 bases and V 8 bases, and 8 bases lay outside the gene matches. The CDR3 runs to 12 residues. CDR1 and CDR2 from the germline V gene are MNHEY and SMNVEV (reference sequence). The CDR3 DNA is TGTGCCAGCGGCCCGGGGACAGGTAAAGCTTTCTTT. Translating gives CASGPGTGKAFF.

The chain is built from TRBV5-6 and TRBJ2-1; TRBD1 aligns across 7 bases. The CDR3 length is 18 residues. V lost 6 bases and J lost 5; bases outside the gene matches: 20. CDR1 is SGHDT, CDR2 YYEEEE, per germline. CDR3 DNA: TGTGCCAGCATCCGCTGGGTGATTAGTAGGGGGCTGGACAATGAGCAGTTCTTC. The encoded protein is CASIRWVISRGLDNEQFF.

This clone came up many times. The chain is built from TRBV7-9 and TRBJ2-2, with 11 bases fitting TRBD1. Trimming removed 8 bases from V and 5 bases from J; junction bases left unmatched: 4. CDR1 and CDR2 from the germline V gene are SEHNR and FQNEAQ (reference sequence). The CDR3 contains 14 residues. In DNA form, the CDR3 reads TGTGCCAGCCAGGGACAGGGGGAAACCGGGGAGCTGTTTTTT. It encodes CASQGQGETGELFF.

The rearrangement links TRBV9 to TRBJ1-2; D call uncertain. Deletions cut 3 bases from V and 6 bases from J, with 18 bases between. Germline CDR1 reads SGDLS; CDR2 reads YYNGEE. The length of the CDR3 is 15 residues. CDR3 protein: CASSALSRPSDGYTF. CDR3 nucleotides: TGTGCCAGCAGCGCTCTGAGCCGCCCCTCCGATGGCTACACCTTC. Looking up the rest from reference TRBV9 and TRBJ1-2 gives the full variable domain: DSGVTQTPKHLITATGQRVTLRCSPRSGDLSVYWYQQSLDQGLQFLIQYYNGEERAKGNILERFSAQQFPDLHSELNLSSLELGDSALYFCASSALSRPSDGYTFGSGTRLTVV.

This chain connects TRBV6-5 to TRBJ2-2, with 12 positions matching TRBD1. Germline loops: CDR1 MNHEY, CDR2 SVGAGI. V shed 6 bases, J shed 3 bases, and the junction held 2 bases outside the gene matches. The CDR3 is 15 amino acids. CDR3 DNA: TGTGCCAGCAGGGGACAGGGGGCTTACACCGGGGAGCTGTTTTTT. Translation: CASRGQGAYTGELFF.

CDR3 sequence: CAISESAGGATDTQYF. The DNA for the CDR3 is TGTGCCATCAGTGAGTCAGCGGGGGGGGCCACAGATACGCAGTATTTT. The gene calls are TRBV10-3 and TRBJ2-3; 10 nucleotides agree with TRBD2. The trim removed 0 bases at V and 2 bases at J, leaving 2 bases unmatched. The V gene's germline CDR1 is ENHRY and CDR2 SYGVKD. This CDR3 is 16 amino acids long.

The sample holds a few counts of this clone. This chain joins TRBV11-3 and TRBJ2-5; no firm D call. Germline-derived CDR1 and CDR2 are SGHNT and YENEEA. The V end lost 1 base, the J end lost 7 bases, and 10 bases lay between the germline ends. The CDR3 is made up of 13 amino acids. CDR3 protein: CASSLVRYGTQYF. The CDR3 bases are TGTGCCAGCAGCTTAGTTCGATACGGGACCCAGTACTTC.

V gene TRBV7-9 combines with J gene TRBJ1-6; D is undetermined. CDR1 and CDR2 from the germline V gene are SEHNR and FQNEAQ (reference sequence). Deletions cut 1 base from V and 7 bases from J, with 5 bases between. The length of the CDR3 is 13 residues. CDR3: CASSLVGNSPLHF. CDR3 nucleotide sequence: TGTGCCAGCAGCTTAGTCGGGAATTCACCCCTCCACTTT.

The chain combines TRBV21-1 with TRBJ1-3; the table's D call, TRBD1, was not checked against the DNA. TRBV21-1 is tagged as a pseudogene. The CDR3 consists of 16 residues. The CDR3 DNA is TGTGCCAGCAGCAAACCGCCTACAGGTTTAGGAAACACCATATATTTT. Translated: CASSKPPTGLGNTIYF.

In DNA form, the CDR3 reads TGCAGCGTTGGAGAAGGGAGAGGGCTCTTTCTCCTCCACTTT. Translation: CSVGEGRGLFLLHF. This chain joins TRBV29-1 and TRBJ1-6; no clear D. Germline lookup yields CDR1 SQVTM and CDR2 ANQGSEA. This CDR3 contains 14 residues. V gave up 4 bases and J gave up 15 bases, with 22 bases separating them.

The chain uses TRBV3-1 (or the pseudogene TRBV3-2) and TRBJ2-3, with TRBD2 matching 9 bases. CDR3 length: 16 residues. Looked up from germline, CDR1 is LGHDT and CDR2 is YNNKEL (reference sequence). Trimming cost V 0 bases and J 8 bases; bases outside gene matches: 9. The CDR3 loop is CASSQDQAGLACTQYF. The CDR3 DNA reads as TGTGCCAGCAGCCAAGATCAGGCGGGACTAGCTTGTACGCAGTATTTT.